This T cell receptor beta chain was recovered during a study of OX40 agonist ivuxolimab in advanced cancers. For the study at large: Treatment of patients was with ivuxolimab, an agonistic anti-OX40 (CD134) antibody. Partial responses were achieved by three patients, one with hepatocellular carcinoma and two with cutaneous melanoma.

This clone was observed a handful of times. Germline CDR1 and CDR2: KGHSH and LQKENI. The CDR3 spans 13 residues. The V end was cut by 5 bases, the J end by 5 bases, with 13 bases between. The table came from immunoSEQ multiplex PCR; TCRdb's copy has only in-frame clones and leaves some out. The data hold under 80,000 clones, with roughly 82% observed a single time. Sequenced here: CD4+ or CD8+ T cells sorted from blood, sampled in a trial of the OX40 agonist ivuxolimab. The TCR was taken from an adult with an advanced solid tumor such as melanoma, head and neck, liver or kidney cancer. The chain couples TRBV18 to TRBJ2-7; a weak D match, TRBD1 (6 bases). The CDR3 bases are TGTGCCAGCTCAAAAACAAACAGGGACGAGCAGTACTTC. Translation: CASSKTNRDEQYF.